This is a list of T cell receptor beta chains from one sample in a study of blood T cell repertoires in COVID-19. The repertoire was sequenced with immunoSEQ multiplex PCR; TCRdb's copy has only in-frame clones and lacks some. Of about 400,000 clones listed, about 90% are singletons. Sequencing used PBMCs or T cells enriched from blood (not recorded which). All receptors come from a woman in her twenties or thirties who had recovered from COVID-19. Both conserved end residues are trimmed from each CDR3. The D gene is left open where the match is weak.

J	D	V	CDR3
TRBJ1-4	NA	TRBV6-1	ASSELSWTDNEKLF
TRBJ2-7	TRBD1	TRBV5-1	ASSTGTGPYEQY
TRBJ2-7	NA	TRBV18	ASSPGTGRSYEQY
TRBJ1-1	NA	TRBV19	ASSTPGNREAAF
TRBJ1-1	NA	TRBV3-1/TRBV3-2	ASSQREGGGEAF
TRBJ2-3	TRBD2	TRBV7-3	ASSPGLASDTQY
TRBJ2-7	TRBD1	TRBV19	ASRVTGTGQTYEQY
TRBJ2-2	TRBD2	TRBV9	ASSLRTSGRQAGELF
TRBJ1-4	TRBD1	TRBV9	ASSADGTGREKLF
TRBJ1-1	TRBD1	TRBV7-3	ASSLTGQTWNTEAF
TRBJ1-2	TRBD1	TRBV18	ASSRGTGEYT
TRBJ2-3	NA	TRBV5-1	ASSLGLVGDTQY
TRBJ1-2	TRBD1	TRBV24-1	ATSDRDRAYGYT
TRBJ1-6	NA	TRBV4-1	ASSQDLHSPLH
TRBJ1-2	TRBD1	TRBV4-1	ASSQEDRYGYT
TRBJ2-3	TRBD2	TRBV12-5	ASGSSRLAGAKGGSDTDTQY
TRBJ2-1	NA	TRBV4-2	ASSQGSQRLRGNEQF
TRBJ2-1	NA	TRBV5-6	ASSFDNSYNEQF
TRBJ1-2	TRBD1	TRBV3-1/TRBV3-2	ASSVHGQGTWGYT
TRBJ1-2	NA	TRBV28	ASSPTGQGYT
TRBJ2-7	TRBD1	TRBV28	ASREGQGLSYEQY
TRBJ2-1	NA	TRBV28	ASSSTSSVEQF
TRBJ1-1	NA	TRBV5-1	ASVPGARGSTEAF
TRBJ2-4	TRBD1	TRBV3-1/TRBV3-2	ASSRGTGGNIQY
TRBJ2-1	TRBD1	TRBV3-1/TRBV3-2	ASSGWTGGDEQF
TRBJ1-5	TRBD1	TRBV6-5	ASRKDRVRNQPQH
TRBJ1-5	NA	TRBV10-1	ASSESSAAYSNQPQH
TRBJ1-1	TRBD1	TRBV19	ASSIGGTGGTEAF
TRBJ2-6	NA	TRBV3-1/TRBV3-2	ASSPWLRGTDFSGANVLT
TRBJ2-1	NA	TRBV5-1	ASSLELSYNEQF
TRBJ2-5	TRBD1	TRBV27	ASSLYRGPRYHETQY
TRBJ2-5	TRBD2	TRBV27	ASRGLAGVPGAQY
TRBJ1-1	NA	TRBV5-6	ASSPGGRVGTEAF
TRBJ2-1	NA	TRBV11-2	ASSRSGTSYNEQF
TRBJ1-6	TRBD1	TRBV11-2	ASSLDPPGQARNSPLH
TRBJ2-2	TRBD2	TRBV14	ASSQDLGTSVPGELF
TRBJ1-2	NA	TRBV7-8	ASSPRVGSLGDGYT
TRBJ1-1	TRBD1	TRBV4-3	ASSQAPVGGAGYTEAF
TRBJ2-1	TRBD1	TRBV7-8	ASSPTRDRTYNEQF
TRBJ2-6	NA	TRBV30	AWSTTGFPNVLT
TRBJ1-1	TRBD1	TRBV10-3	AISESRDRAESAEAF
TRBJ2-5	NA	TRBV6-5	ASSRNGGVQETQY
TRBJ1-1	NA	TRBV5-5	ASSSEGWAEAF
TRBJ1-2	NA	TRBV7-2	ASSNPQGSGYT
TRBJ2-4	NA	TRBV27	ASSLRGGRQNIQY
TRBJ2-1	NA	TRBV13	ASSPQGVQQF
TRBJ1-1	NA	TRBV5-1	ASSLEGRITEAF
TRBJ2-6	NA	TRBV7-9	ASSLMSGGANVLT
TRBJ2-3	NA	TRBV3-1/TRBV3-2	ASSQDWGERALRTDTQY
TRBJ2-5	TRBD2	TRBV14	ASSPLGAGGETQY
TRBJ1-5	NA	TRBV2	ASSGRGGLNQPQH
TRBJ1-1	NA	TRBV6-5	ASCRVLTEAF
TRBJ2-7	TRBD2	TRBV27	ASSLYPGRGGEQY
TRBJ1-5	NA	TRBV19	ASSIGNQPQH
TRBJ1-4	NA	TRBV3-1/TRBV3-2	ASSHYSGVPNEKLF
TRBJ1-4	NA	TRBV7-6	ASSLDSQPNEKLF
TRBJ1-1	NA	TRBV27	ASSPLRVFGTEAF
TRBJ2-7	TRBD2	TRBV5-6	ASSFGTSGGYEQY
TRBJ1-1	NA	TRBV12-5	ASGTMTEAF
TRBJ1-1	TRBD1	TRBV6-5	ASSYRETGRTEAF